This TCR beta chain was recovered during a study of cytomegalovirus exposure and HLA in healthy donors. Background on the study: Later analysis reported that the roughly 130 validation repertoires shared the platform of the approximately 690 first-cohort repertoires. Findings and caveats of the study: The authors enumerated 150 to 200 TCR beta chains as linked to cytomegalovirus. Usually a TCR sequence was rare, but some public TCRs were found in many donors.

Concerning this clone: What it binds is unknown.

Per germline, CDR1 KGHSH and CDR2 LQKENI. CDR3 size: 15 residues. The junction had 5 bases not matched to a gene; V was cut back by 6 bases and J by 0 bases. TCRdb's copy holds only in-frame clones and misses some; the assay was immunoSEQ multiplex PCR. The data show approximately 270,000 clones, around 85% seen once. The source of this sequence is a woman younger than 30 in good health and CMV-seronegative. Sequenced sample: PBMCs. The V gene is TRBV18, the J gene TRBJ2-5; 9 bases line up with TRBD2. The CDR3 reads CASSPTSGNQETQYF. CDR3 DNA: TGTGCCAGCTCTCCGACTAGCGGAAACCAAGAGACCCAGTACTTC.